The 23 T cell receptor beta chains below come from one sample, sequenced in a study of regulatory T cells in long-lasting Graves disease. Library construction for TCR beta used iRepertoire HTBI primers and Arm-PCR of CDR3 regions. TCRdb reprocessed the multiplex PCR reads via MiXCR and lists one record per CDR3 protein. The sample holds 400,000 to 500,000 distinct CDR3 sequences, around 20% seen once. The sample's time point: persistent/refractory GD, antithyroid drugs over 5 years with positive TRAb. PBMC-derived RNA was used for the TCR library. Sequencing used peripheral blood mononuclear cells (PBMCs), obtained when the disease was refractory, from a patient treated with antithyroid drugs. Every receptor here comes from a female donor with Graves disease.

The V gene is TRBV2, the J gene TRBJ1-5; D uncertain. This CDR3 has 13 residues. Trimming took 6 bases from V and 9 from J, leaving 15 bases between them. The V gene's germline CDR1 is SNHLY and CDR2 FYNNEI. CDR3 coding DNA: TGTGCCAGCAGGTGGGAGAGGTTGTCGCCCCAGCATTTT. It specifies CASRWERLSPQHF.

This clonotype was recorded only once. The chain joins TRBV29-1 to TRBJ2-3; no clear D gene. CDR1 SQVTM and CDR2 ANQGSEA come from the germline V gene. The CDR3 is 14 residues long. The V gene lost 4 bases and the J gene lost 2 bases, with 13 bases spanning the gap. This CDR3 is CSVVTPSYTDTQYF. The CDR3, as DNA: TGCAGCGTTGTCACTCCAAGCTACACAGATACGCAGTATTTT.

This clonotype was recorded a few times. The chain recombines TRBV5-1 with TRBJ2-5; D is ambiguous. V lost 1 base and J 5 bases, leaving 18 bases between the germline ends. Germline CDR1 is SGHRS and CDR2 is YFSETQ. The length of the CDR3 is 16 residues. As DNA, the CDR3 is TGCGCCAGCAGCTTGAGTCCGTCGACACAACTGGAGACCCAGTACTTC. Translated, it gives CASSLSPSTQLETQYF.

This clonotype was detected only a few times. The genes are TRBV2 and TRBJ1-2; no definite D call. Trimming took 2 bases from V and 4 from J, leaving 14 bases between them. This CDR3 spans 15 amino acids. Germline values: CDR1 SNHLY, CDR2 FYNNEI. CDR3 DNA: TGTGCCAGCAGTGAATGGGCCACGGGCGTCTATGGCTACACCTTC. This gives the protein CASSEWATGVYGYTF.

The chain is built from TRBV28 and TRBJ2-7; TRBD1 agrees at 8 bases. The CDR3 has 14 residues. The V segment lost 2 bases and the J segment 2 bases; nucleotides outside the gene matches: 2. The germline V gene has CDR1 MDHEN and CDR2 SYDVKM. The CDR3 DNA sequence: TGTGCCAGCAGTTTACCAGGGGGCGCCTACGAGCAGTACTTC. Translating gives CASSLPGGAYEQYF.

The gene calls are TRBV10-2 and TRBJ2-7; possibly TRBD1 for D (5 bases). CDR1 and CDR2 (germline): WSHSY, SAAADI. The CDR3 loop spans 13 amino acids. Trimming took off 6 bases at V and 1 base at J, with 10 bases between the two ends. The CDR3 sequence: CASRDTKSYEQYF. The CDR3 nucleotides are TGCGCCAGCAGGGACACTAAATCCTACGAGCAGTACTTC.

This clonotype was observed at least ten times. V and J are TRBV12-3 or TRBV12-4 and TRBJ2-7; D unresolved. V lost 5 bases, J lost 0 bases, and 8 bases lay in between. This CDR3 comprises 13 residues. CDR3: CASSEQSSYEQYF. The CDR3 nucleotides are TGTGCCAGCAGTGAACAGTCCTCCTACGAGCAGTACTTC.

This clonotype was counted many times. The chain employs TRBV7-9 and TRBJ2-7, with D possibly being TRBD2 (5 bases). Looked up from germline, CDR1 is SEHNR and CDR2 is FQNEAQ (reference sequence). V was cut by 7 bases and J by 0 bases, with 10 bases left in between. The CDR3 has 13 amino acids. CDR3 sequence: CASKSGSSYEQYF. The DNA for the CDR3 is TGTGCCAGCAAGAGTGGGAGCTCCTACGAGCAGTACTTC.

This chain joins TRBV9 and TRBJ2-7, with 11 positions matching TRBD2. Germline assignment: CDR1 SGDLS and CDR2 YYNGEE. With 3 bases clipped from V and 2 bases from J, the junction kept 7 bases outside the gene matches. The CDR3 sequence is 16 residues long. The CDR3 is CASSEGTSGLPYEQYF. The CDR3 DNA is TGTGCCAGCAGCGAGGGGACTAGCGGTCTTCCCTACGAGCAGTACTTC.

The chain links TRBV7-9 to TRBJ2-3; D is uncertain. This CDR3 has 14 residues. Germline CDR1 reads SEHNR; CDR2 reads FQNEAQ (reference sequence). V dropped 2 bases and J dropped 6 bases, with 12 bases sitting between them. CDR3 region: CASSLTPTADTQYF. CDR3 sequence (DNA): TGTGCCAGCAGCTTAACCCCTACAGCGGATACGCAGTATTTT.

This clonotype was seen a handful of times. CDR3 sequence (DNA): TGCGCCAGCAGCTTGGAAGGCGGTAGCTCTGGAAACACCATATATTTT. It encodes CASSLEGGSSGNTIYF. The rearrangement links TRBV5-1 to TRBJ1-3; no firm D call. Germline V gives CDR1 SGHRS, CDR2 YFSETQ. CDR3 length equals 16 residues. Trimming left V 0 bases short and J 0 bases short, with 10 bases between.

This clonotype has a count of ten or more. V usage is TRBV7-9 and J usage is TRBJ1-5, with unresolved D. The germline V gene encodes CDR1 SEHNR and CDR2 FQNEAQ (reference sequence). V lost 0 bases, J lost 5 bases, and 2 bases lay in between. This CDR3 is 12 amino acids long. CDR3 nucleotide sequence: TGTGCCAGCAGCTTAGCCGATCAGCCCCAGCATTTT. Its translation is CASSLADQPQHF.

The gene calls are TRBV19 and TRBJ1-6; the D gene is possibly TRBD1 (5 bases). The germline V gene has CDR1 LNHDA and CDR2 SQIVND (reference sequence). With 5 bases removed from V and 14 bases from J, the gap between germline ends came to 16 bases. This CDR3 has 13 amino acids. CDR3 residues: CASSPEVPGTLHF. CDR3 coding DNA: TGTGCCAGTAGTCCCGAGGTCCCAGGGACCCTCCACTTT. Complete variable domain (other parts from reference TRBV19 and TRBJ1-6): DGGITQSPKYLFRKEGQNVTLSCEQNLNHDAMYWYRQDPGQGLRLIYYSQIVNDFQKGDIAEGYSVSREKKESFPLTVTSAQKNPTAFYLCASSPEVPGTLHFGNGTRLTVT.

This clonotype was observed a handful of times. The chain has TRBV5-5 and TRBJ1-1; unclear D gene. Deletions cut 2 bases from V and 4 bases from J, with 15 bases between. Germline V gene lookup returns CDR1 SGHKS and CDR2 YYEKEE (reference sequence). This CDR3 spans 15 amino acids. The CDR3 is CASSFVRTLSTEAFF. The DNA of the CDR3 is TGTGCCAGCAGCTTTGTGCGGACCTTGAGCACTGAAGCTTTCTTT.

This clonotype was detected ten times or more. J is TRBJ2-7 and V is TRBV2; 8 bases are shared with TRBD1. With V trimmed by 7 bases and J by 9 bases, 11 bases remained unmatched. This CDR3 comprises 13 residues. Germline-derived CDR1 and CDR2 are SNHLY and FYNNEI. The CDR3: CASKSEGRGPQYF. The DNA of the CDR3 is TGTGCCAGCAAATCAGAGGGCAGGGGGCCGCAGTACTTC.

Ten or more counts support this clonotype. The rearrangement joins TRBV10-3 to TRBJ2-7; maybe TRBD1 (5 bases). There are 13 residues in the CDR3. The V and J ends lost 10 bases and 1 base respectively, with 14 bases between them. The germline V gene has CDR1 ENHRY and CDR2 SYGVKD. The CDR3 loop reads CATEQGSSYEQYF. CDR3 in DNA: TGTGCCACCGAGCAGGGATCTTCCTACGAGCAGTACTTC.

The genes are TRBV30 and TRBJ2-7; 10 nucleotides line up with TRBD2. The V gene's germline CDR1 is GTSNPN and CDR2 SVGIG (reference sequence). The CDR3 length is 16 residues. The trim removed 1 base at V and 5 bases at J, leaving 11 bases unmatched. CDR3 sequence: CAWSGRVASGRDEQYF. CDR3 nucleotides: TGTGCCTGGAGTGGAAGGGTGGCTAGCGGGAGAGACGAGCAGTACTTC.

This chain uses TRBV28 with TRBJ2-7; 10 positions match TRBD1. After removal of 7 bases from V and 2 bases from J, the junction contained 8 bases not matched to a gene. The germline gives CDR1 MDHEN, CDR2 SYDVKM. The CDR3 totals 15 residues. DNA of the CDR3: TGTGCCAGCACGAGCCGGGACAGGGGCACCTACGAGCAGTACTTC. Protein product: CASTSRDRGTYEQYF.

As concerns this clonotype: Being one base from a much bigger clone, this may be a read error. V and J are TRBV12-3 or TRBV12-4 and TRBJ1-1; 7 nucleotides line up with TRBD1. This CDR3 contains 13 residues. The CDR3 spells CAGSLAQGGAAFF. CDR3 DNA sequence: TGTGCCGGCAGTTTAGCGCAGGGGGGTGCAGCTTTCTTT.

In the case of this clonotype: Sequence at one end of the junction differs from germline and may be a read error. The chain combines TRBV7-3 with TRBJ2-5, with D unresolved. CDR3 length: 15 residues. CDR1 SGHTA and CDR2 FQGTGA come from the germline V gene. The CDR3 DNA is TGTGCCAGCAGCCCCCGGTCTGGGTCTCAAGAGACCCGGTACTTC. This translates into CASSPRSGSQETRYF.

J is TRBJ2-3 and V is TRBV6-2 or TRBV6-3; TRBD2 is a possible D gene (6 bases). V dropped 5 bases and J dropped 2 bases, with 20 bases sitting between them. The CDR3 totals 17 residues. The germline CDR1 and CDR2 sequences are MNHEY and SVGEGT. CDR3 amino acids: CASSNRSWRDDTDTQYF. The CDR3 DNA sequence: TGTGCCAGCAGTAACCGTAGCTGGCGGGACGACACAGATACGCAGTATTTT.

In its sample, this clonotype was seen once. This chain joins TRBV7-2 and TRBJ1-1; 8 positions agree with TRBD1. The CDR3 consists of 14 residues. After removal of 5 bases from V and 10 bases from J, the junction contained 12 bases not matched to a gene. Germline assignment: CDR1 SGHTA and CDR2 FQGNSA. The CDR3 DNA reads as TGTGCCAGCAGCCAAGTTGGACAGGGTCATGCAGCTTTCTTT. It codes for CASSQVGQGHAAFF. Drawing the rest from reference TRBV7-2 and TRBJ1-1, the complete variable domain is GAGVSQSPSNKVTEKGKDVELRCDPISGHTALYWYRQSLGQGLEFLIYFQGNSAPDKSGLPSDRFSAERTGGSVSTLTIQRTQQEDSAVYLCASSQVGQGHAAFFGQGTRLTVV.

This clonotype was picked up many times. V usage is TRBV12-3 or TRBV12-4 and J usage is TRBJ2-7; 10 bases are shared with TRBD1. The CDR3 totals 13 residues. Trimming removed 6 bases from V and 6 bases from J; junction bases left unmatched: 5. The CDR3 bases are TGTGCCAGCAGCACCGACAGGGGGCTCGAGCAGTACTTC. It specifies CASSTDRGLEQYF.